This record looks at one TCR beta chain sequence and its context. The J segment lost 4 bases and the V segment lost 5 bases, leaving 10 bases of the junction unmatched. This CDR3 spans 16 amino acids. Germline lookup yields CDR1 SGHNT and CDR2 YENEEA. This entry is derived from a study of blood T cell repertoires in COVID-19. Study as a whole: In each case, the material was cDNA or gDNA derived from T cells, B-cell-depleted T cells, or PBMCs.

Assay used: immunoSEQ multiplex PCR; TCRdb lists only in-frame clones, some missing. Altogether approximately 94,000 clones are present, almost 90% being singletons, with the ten largest covering about 5%. The sequencing sample was made of peripheral blood. The TCR sequence derives from a human donor in a cohort sampled during active COVID-19. The V gene is TRBV11-3, the J gene TRBJ2-1; 8 bases are shared with TRBD2. CDR3 nucleotides: TGTGCCAGCAGCCCGAACATAGCGGGGCATTACAATGAGCAGTTCTTC. Encoded protein: CASSPNIAGHYNEQFF.